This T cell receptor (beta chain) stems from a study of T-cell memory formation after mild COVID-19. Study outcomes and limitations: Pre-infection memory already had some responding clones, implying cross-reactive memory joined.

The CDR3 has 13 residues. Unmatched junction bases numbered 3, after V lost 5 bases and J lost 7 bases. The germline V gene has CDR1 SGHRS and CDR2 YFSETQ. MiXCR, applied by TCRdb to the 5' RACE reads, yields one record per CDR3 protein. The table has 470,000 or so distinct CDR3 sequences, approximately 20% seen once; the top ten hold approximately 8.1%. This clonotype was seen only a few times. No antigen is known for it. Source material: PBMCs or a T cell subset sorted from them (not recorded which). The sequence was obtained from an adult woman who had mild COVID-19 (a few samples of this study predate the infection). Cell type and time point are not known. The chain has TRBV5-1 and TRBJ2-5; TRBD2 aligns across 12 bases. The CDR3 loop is CASSPSGRGTQYF. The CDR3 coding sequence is TGCGCCAGCAGTCCTAGCGGGAGGGGGACCCAGTACTTC.